This TCR beta chain was found in a study of regulatory T cells in long-lasting Graves disease. Findings and caveats of the study: Persistent patients had a count of shared public clonotypes (2,741) that exceeded that of new patients (around 970). Newly diagnosed disease favored TRBV20-1 and TRBJ2-1 over persistent disease.

Library construction for TCR beta used iRepertoire HTBI primers and Arm-PCR of CDR3 regions. Per the original data handling: Taken together, the samples had 62 TRBV and more than 12 TRBJ segments identified. TCRdb re-derived calls from the multiplex PCR reads in MiXCR, one entry per CDR3 protein. V and J calls and clone size were set by TCRdb, not the authors. The sample records 650,000 to 850,000 distinct CDR3 sequences, approximately 31% being singletons. Note on this clonotype: Its antigen is as yet unknown.

Regarding time point: persistent/refractory GD, antithyroid drugs over 5 years with positive TRAb. The TCR library used RNA extracted from PBMCs. Investigators report Graves' disease was diagnosed under American Thyroid Association guidelines. From germline, CDR1 is LNHDA and CDR2 SQIVND (reference sequence). The CDR3 runs 15 residues. Deletions cut 2 bases from V and 0 bases from J, with 8 bases between. This receptor was taken from a female donor with Graves disease. The J gene is TRBJ1-5, the V gene TRBV19; D remains unclear. The sample was peripheral blood mononuclear cells (PBMCs), taken when the disease was refractory, from a patient treated with antithyroid drugs. The DNA for the CDR3 is TGTGCCAGTAGTATAATAGACAATAGCAATCAGCCCCAGCATTTT. Its protein is CASSIIDNSNQPQHF.